This TCR beta chain emerged from a study of CD8 T cells in ankylosing spondylitis. As concerns this clonotype: Its antigen is unidentified.

The TCR beta libraries were generated through quantitative 5'-RACE incorporating molecular barcodes. A single record per CDR3 protein comes from TCRdb applying MiXCR to the 5' RACE reads. The sample shows around 220,000 distinct CDR3 sequences, around 17% of them seen only once. General study results and limits: Matched ankylosing spondylitis synovial fluid reportedly contained a significantly enriched population of disease-linked clones. A number of the motif variants had already been described in reactive arthritis synovial fluid and blood. What seemed typical of ankylosing spondylitis blood was a TCR beta motif built from several highly homologous variants.

Germline assignment: CDR1 LGHNA and CDR2 YNFKEQ. This CDR3 has 18 residues. Trimming removed 3 bases from V and 0 bases from J; junction bases left unmatched: 6. This clonotype originated in a male donor with ankylosing spondylitis. The rearrangement uses TRBV4-2 and TRBJ2-1; the match to TRBD2 covers 12 bases. Specimen: blood, either unsorted or a sorted T cell fraction (not recorded which). The chain's CDR3 is CASSQRTSGVSSYNEQFF. CDR3 coding DNA: TGTGCCAGCAGCCAGAGGACTAGCGGGGTCAGCTCCTACAATGAGCAGTTCTTC.